One sample yielded the 21 T cell receptor beta chains listed below, sequenced in a study of cytomegalovirus exposure and HLA in healthy donors. PCR amplification relied on 60 Vbeta primers (plus 13 Jbeta primers). Sequencing was performed with immunoSEQ multiplex PCR; in TCRdb, only in-frame clones are kept and a portion is missing. The table shows about 220,000 clones, with about 75% occurring only once. Sequencing was performed on PBMCs. The receptors come from a male donor in good health and CMV-seronegative.

The CDR3 protein is CASSLAGGALNEQFF. CDR3 nucleotide sequence: TGTGCCAGCAGCTTAGCGGGGGGGGCTCTCAATGAGCAGTTCTTC. This chain joins TRBV7-6 and TRBJ2-1; tentatively, D is TRBD2 (7 bases). CDR3 size: 15 residues. Germline CDR1 reads SGHVS; CDR2 reads FNYEAQ. The V and J ends lost 0 bases and 6 bases respectively, with 12 bases between them.

The chain links TRBV10-3 to TRBJ2-2; possible D gene TRBD1, 5 bases. CDR3 length: 14 amino acids. V lost 11 bases and J lost 2, with 15 bases in between. Germline V gene data show CDR1 as ENHRY and CDR2 as SYGVKD. CDR3 amino acids: CAAGPTVNTGELFF. The CDR3 bases are TGTGCCGCAGGTCCGACAGTTAACACCGGGGAGCTGTTTTTT.

CDR3 coding DNA: TGTGCCAGCAGTGGACAGGGGGATCCCAATCAGCCCCAGCATTTT. It translates to CASSGQGDPNQPQHF. The chain couples TRBV28 to TRBJ1-5, with 10 bases that match TRBD1. The trim removed 5 bases at V and 3 bases at J, leaving 4 bases unmatched. This CDR3 is 15 amino acids long. Germline V lookup: CDR1 MDHEN, CDR2 SYDVKM.

The chain has TRBV7-2 and TRBJ2-3, with a tentative D call TRBD1 (5 bases). The V gene lost 3 bases and the J gene lost 6 bases, with 10 bases spanning the gap. CDR3 size: 13 residues. The germline gives CDR1 SGHTA, CDR2 FQGNSA. The CDR3 nucleotides are TGTGCCAGCAGCTTTCAGGGATTGGATACGCAGTATTTT. Protein product: CASSFQGLDTQYF.

The J gene is TRBJ2-1, the V gene TRBV27; D possibly corresponds to TRBD2 (6 bases). Germline loops: CDR1 MNHEY, CDR2 SMNVEV (reference sequence). The length of the CDR3 is 14 residues. The V end was cut by 1 base, the J end by 2 bases, with 6 bases between. CDR3 sequence: CASSLLAAYNEQFF. Written as DNA, the CDR3 is TGTGCCAGCAGTTTATTAGCGGCCTACAATGAGCAGTTCTTC.

The chain couples TRBV7-2 to TRBJ1-2, with a tentative D call TRBD1 (5 bases). This CDR3 has 14 amino acids. Germline V lookup: CDR1 SGHTA, CDR2 FQGNSA. V was shortened by 1 base and J by 4 bases, with 10 bases between the two germline ends. The DNA for the CDR3 is TGTGCCAGCAGCTTAGTTTCGGGGGGCTATGGCTACACCTTC. Amino acid sequence: CASSLVSGGYGYTF.

This clone was recorded once. V is TRBV27 and J is TRBJ2-3, with D tentatively TRBD2 (5 bases). The CDR3 is made up of 13 amino acids. Germline V gene lookup returns CDR1 MNHEY and CDR2 SMNVEV (reference sequence). V lost 4 bases to trimming and J lost 8 bases, with 13 bases between them. DNA for the CDR3: TGTGCCAGCAGTTCACGGGAAATCGGTACGCAGTATTTT. Amino acid sequence: CASSSREIGTQYF.

V gene TRBV29-1 combines with J gene TRBJ1-2, with 8 positions matching TRBD1. The CDR3 covers 15 residues. The V gene's germline CDR1 is SQVTM and CDR2 ANQGSEA. V gave up 5 bases and J gave up 2 bases; unmatched junction bases: 10. This CDR3 reads CSVIGQGVNNYGYTF. Here the CDR3 DNA reads TGCAGCGTTATAGGACAGGGAGTCAACAACTATGGCTACACCTTC. The variable domain in full, with the rest retrieved from reference TRBV29-1 and TRBJ1-2, is SAVISQKPSRDICQRGTSLTIQCQVDSQVTMMFWYRQQPGQSLTLIATANQGSEATYESGFVIDKFPISRPNLTFSTLTVSNMSPEDSSIYLCSVIGQGVNNYGYTFGSGTRLTVV.

The CDR3 reads CASSVRINYNEQFF. Here the CDR3 DNA reads TGTGCCAGCAGTGTTAGAATAAACTACAATGAGCAGTTCTTC. The rearrangement links TRBV2 to TRBJ2-1; D gene unclear. This CDR3 is built from 14 residues. The V and J ends lost 4 bases and 3 bases respectively, with 10 bases between them. CDR1 and CDR2 from the germline V gene are SNHLY and FYNNEI. Using reference TRBV2 and TRBJ2-1 for the parts outside the CDR3, the full variable domain is EPEVTQTPSHQVTQMGQEVILRCVPISNHLYFYWYRQILGQKVEFLVSFYNNEISEKSEIFDDQFSVERPDGSNFTLKIRSTKLEDSAMYFCASSVRINYNEQFFGPGTRLTVL.

This clone has just a few counts. The V and J genes are TRBV5-1 and TRBJ2-7, with TRBD2 identical over 10 bases. Germline V gene lookup returns CDR1 SGHRS and CDR2 YFSETQ. The CDR3 has 15 amino acids. V lost 3 bases, J lost 1 base, and 4 bases stayed unmatched. The CDR3 nucleotides read TGCGCCAGCAGCTCCGGACTAGCGGTATCCTACGAGCAGTACTTC. It specifies CASSSGLAVSYEQYF.

The chain carries TRBV7-2 and TRBJ1-5; TRBD1 matches at 7 bases. Losses at the gene ends were 3 bases for V and 3 bases for J; bases not matched to a gene: 5. The germline V gene has CDR1 SGHTA and CDR2 FQGNSA. The CDR3 consists of 15 residues. CDR3 protein: CASSFRDSDNQPQHF. CDR3 coding DNA: TGTGCCAGCAGCTTCCGGGACAGCGACAATCAGCCCCAGCATTTT.

The chain has TRBV30 and TRBJ1-3; D is perhaps TRBD1 (6 bases). Per the germline V gene, CDR1 is GTSNPN and CDR2 is SVGIG (reference sequence). This CDR3 has 16 residues. V gave up 1 base and J gave up 4 bases, with 17 bases separating them. Here the CDR3 reads CAWSEEGVWGGNTIYF. The CDR3 coding sequence is TGTGCCTGGAGTGAAGAGGGGGTTTGGGGCGGAAACACCATATATTTT.

A single count supports this clone. The chain is built from TRBV6-5 and TRBJ1-3; no clear D gene. CDR1 is MNHEY, CDR2 SVGAGI, per germline. The CDR3 contains 14 residues. V gave up 0 bases and J gave up 4 bases, with 7 bases separating them. CDR3 protein: CASSYSSQGNTIYF. The CDR3 DNA reads as TGTGCCAGCAGTTACTCATCACAGGGAAACACCATATATTTT.

The V gene is TRBV6-1, the J gene TRBJ1-2; D is undetermined. Trimming shortened V by 2 bases and J by 2 bases, and 9 bases separated the two germline ends. The CDR3 length is 14 residues. Germline V gene sequence: CDR1 MNHNS, CDR2 SASEGT. CDR3 in DNA: TGTGCCAGCAGTGAACAGGTGTCAAACTATGGCTACACCTTC. It encodes CASSEQVSNYGYTF.

J is TRBJ1-1 and V is TRBV5-1; TRBD1 is a possible D gene (5 bases). This CDR3 contains 11 residues. CDR1 is SGHRS and CDR2 is YFSETQ in the germline V gene. The germline V and J ends were trimmed by 5 bases and 11 bases, with 13 bases remaining between them. DNA for the CDR3: TGCGCCAGCAGTTACGGGGGGTTTGCTTTCTTT. Translated, it gives CASSYGGFAFF.

Notes on this clone: One junction end disagrees with the germline gene, perhaps due to a read error. CDR3 residues: CASTRSGTGGTGAFF. CDR3 DNA: TGTGCCAGCACTCGATCCGGGACAGGGGGCACTGGAGCTTTCTTT. The chain uses TRBV6-5 and TRBJ1-1; 12 bases line up with TRBD1. The length of the CDR3 is 15 residues. Germline CDR1 MNHEY, CDR2 SVGAGI.

Only one count was recorded for this clone. This chain connects TRBV6-5 to TRBJ2-7, with 8 bases lining up with TRBD2. CDR1 and CDR2 (germline): MNHEY, SVGAGI. V lost 7 bases to trimming and J lost 5 bases; unmatched junction nucleotides: 10. The CDR3 covers 14 residues. Here the CDR3 reads CASNPAGVNHEQYF. The CDR3 nucleotides read TGTGCCAGCAACCCAGCGGGAGTTAACCACGAGCAGTACTTC.

The J gene is TRBJ2-7, the V gene TRBV5-4, with 8 bases lining up with TRBD1. CDR1 and CDR2 (germline): SGHNT, YYREEE (reference sequence). The CDR3 covers 15 residues. V shed 4 bases and J 3 bases; nucleotides not matched to a gene: 9. In DNA, the CDR3 is TGTGCCAGCAGCCCTAGGGGTGGACAGGGCTACGAGCAGTACTTC. Protein sequence: CASSPRGGQGYEQYF.

This clone has at least ten counts. The V call is TRBV19, the J call TRBJ2-7, with D unresolved. Germline CDR1 reads LNHDA; CDR2 reads SQIVND (reference sequence). V was pared by 3 bases and J by 2 bases, with 11 bases between. The CDR3 length is 14 residues. The CDR3 nucleotides read TGTGCCAGTAGTATTTCTGACATCACCTACGAGCAGTACTTC. Protein: CASSISDITYEQYF.

The chain employs TRBV29-1 and TRBJ2-2; TRBD2 aligns across 9 bases. Germline V gene lookup returns CDR1 SQVTM and CDR2 ANQGSEA. Trimming at V came to 7 bases and at J to 5 bases, leaving 8 bases not matched to a gene. This CDR3 is 14 amino acids long. As DNA, the CDR3 is TGCAGCGCCCTTTGGCTAGCGGGGACCGGGGAGCTGTTTTTT. Amino acid sequence: CSALWLAGTGELFF.

The chain links TRBV7-9 to TRBJ1-4, with 8 bases identical to TRBD1. Germline V gives CDR1 SEHNR, CDR2 FQNEAQ (reference sequence). J lost 4 bases, V lost 5 bases, and 6 bases had no gene match. The CDR3 has 15 amino acids. CDR3 protein: CASSLDRGRNEKLFF. The CDR3 coding sequence is TGTGCCAGCAGCCTAGACAGGGGTCGTAATGAAAAACTGTTTTTT.